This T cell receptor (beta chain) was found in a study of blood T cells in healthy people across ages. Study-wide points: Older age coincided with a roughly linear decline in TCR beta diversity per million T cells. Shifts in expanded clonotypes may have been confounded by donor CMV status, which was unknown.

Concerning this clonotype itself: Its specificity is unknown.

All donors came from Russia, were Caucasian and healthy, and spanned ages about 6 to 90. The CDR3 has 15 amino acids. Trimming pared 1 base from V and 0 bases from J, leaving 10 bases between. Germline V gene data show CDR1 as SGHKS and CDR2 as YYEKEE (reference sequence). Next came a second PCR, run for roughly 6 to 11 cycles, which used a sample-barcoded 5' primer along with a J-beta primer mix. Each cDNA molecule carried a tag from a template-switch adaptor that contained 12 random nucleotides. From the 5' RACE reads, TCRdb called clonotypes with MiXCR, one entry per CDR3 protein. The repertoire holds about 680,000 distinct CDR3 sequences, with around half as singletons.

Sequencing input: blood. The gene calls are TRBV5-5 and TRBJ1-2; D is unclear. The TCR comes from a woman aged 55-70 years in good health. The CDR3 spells CASSLQRSANYGYTF. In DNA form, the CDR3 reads TGTGCCAGCAGCTTGCAACGTTCCGCTAACTATGGCTACACCTTC. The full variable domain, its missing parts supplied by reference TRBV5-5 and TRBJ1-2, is DAGVTQSPTHLIKTRGQQVTLRCSPISGHKSVSWYQQVLGQGPQFIFQYYEKEERGRGNFPDRFSARQFPNYSSELNVNALLLGDSALYLCASSLQRSANYGYTFGSGTRLTVV.